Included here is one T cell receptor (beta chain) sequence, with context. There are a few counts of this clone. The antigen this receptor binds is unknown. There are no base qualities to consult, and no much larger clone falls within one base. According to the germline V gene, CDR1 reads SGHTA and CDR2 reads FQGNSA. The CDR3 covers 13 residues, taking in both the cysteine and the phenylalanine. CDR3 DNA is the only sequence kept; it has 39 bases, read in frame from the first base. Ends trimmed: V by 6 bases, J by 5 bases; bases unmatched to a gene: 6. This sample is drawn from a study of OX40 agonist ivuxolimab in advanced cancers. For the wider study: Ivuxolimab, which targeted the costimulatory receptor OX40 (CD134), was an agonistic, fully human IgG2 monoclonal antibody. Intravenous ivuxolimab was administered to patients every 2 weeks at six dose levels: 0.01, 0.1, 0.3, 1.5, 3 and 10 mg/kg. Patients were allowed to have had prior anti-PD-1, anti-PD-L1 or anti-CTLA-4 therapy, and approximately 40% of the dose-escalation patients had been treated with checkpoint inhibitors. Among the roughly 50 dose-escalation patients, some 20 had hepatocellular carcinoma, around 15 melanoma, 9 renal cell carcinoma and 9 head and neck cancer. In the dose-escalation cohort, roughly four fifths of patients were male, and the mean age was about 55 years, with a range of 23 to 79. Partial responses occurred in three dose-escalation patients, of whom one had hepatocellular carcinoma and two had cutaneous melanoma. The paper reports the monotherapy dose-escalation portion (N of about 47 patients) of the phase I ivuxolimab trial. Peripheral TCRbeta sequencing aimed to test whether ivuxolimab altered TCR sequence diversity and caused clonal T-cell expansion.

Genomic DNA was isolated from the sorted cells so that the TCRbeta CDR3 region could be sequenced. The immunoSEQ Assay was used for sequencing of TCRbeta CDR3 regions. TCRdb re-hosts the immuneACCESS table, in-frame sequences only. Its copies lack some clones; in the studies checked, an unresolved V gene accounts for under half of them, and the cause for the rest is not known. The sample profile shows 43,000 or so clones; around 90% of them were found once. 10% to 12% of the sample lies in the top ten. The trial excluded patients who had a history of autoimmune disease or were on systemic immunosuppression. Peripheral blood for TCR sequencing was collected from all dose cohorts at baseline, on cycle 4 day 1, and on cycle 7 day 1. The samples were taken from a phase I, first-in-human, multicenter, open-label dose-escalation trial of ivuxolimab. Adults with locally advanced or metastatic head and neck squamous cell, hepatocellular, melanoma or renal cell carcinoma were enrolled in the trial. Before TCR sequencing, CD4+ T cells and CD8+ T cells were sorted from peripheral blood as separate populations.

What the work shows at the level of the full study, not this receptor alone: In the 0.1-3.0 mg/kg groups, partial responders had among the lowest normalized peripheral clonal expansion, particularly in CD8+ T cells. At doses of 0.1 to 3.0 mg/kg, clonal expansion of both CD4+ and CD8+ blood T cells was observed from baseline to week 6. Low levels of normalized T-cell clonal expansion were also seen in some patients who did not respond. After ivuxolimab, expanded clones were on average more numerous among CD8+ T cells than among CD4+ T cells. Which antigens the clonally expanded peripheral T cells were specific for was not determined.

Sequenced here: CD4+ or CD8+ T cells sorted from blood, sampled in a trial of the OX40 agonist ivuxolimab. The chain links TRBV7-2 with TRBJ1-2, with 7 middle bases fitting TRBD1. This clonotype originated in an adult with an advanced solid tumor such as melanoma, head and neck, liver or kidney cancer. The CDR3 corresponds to CASRGDSPYGYTF. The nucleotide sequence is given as TGTGCCAGCAGAGGGGACAGTCCGTATGGCTACACCTTC.